This TCR beta chain is drawn from a study of blood T cell repertoires in COVID-19. Overall study context: Both acute and convalescent COVID-19 samples were obtained from the United States, Italy and Spain. The analysed material was cDNA or gDNA that came from T cells, B-cell-depleted T cells, or PBMCs.

Germline V gene data show CDR1 as KGHSH and CDR2 as LQKENI. The CDR3 extends over 14 amino acids. The trim removed 3 bases at V and 5 bases at J, leaving 5 bases unmatched. As originally analysed: By means of reference gene primer amplification, nucleated cell counts were estimated. Produced via immunoSEQ multiplex PCR; TCRdb's table is partial and in-frame only. V, J and clone size are those of that table, while D and trimming were read from the DNA. The sample contains about 120,000 clones, roughly three quarters of which appear only once. The sequence was obtained from a human donor in a cohort sampled during active COVID-19. Sequencing input: peripheral blood. V gene TRBV18 combines with J gene TRBJ2-7, with 9 bases fitting TRBD1. The CDR3 DNA follows: TGTGCCAGCTCACCGGGGACAGGGACGCACGAGCAGTACTTC. This codes for CASSPGTGTHEQYF.